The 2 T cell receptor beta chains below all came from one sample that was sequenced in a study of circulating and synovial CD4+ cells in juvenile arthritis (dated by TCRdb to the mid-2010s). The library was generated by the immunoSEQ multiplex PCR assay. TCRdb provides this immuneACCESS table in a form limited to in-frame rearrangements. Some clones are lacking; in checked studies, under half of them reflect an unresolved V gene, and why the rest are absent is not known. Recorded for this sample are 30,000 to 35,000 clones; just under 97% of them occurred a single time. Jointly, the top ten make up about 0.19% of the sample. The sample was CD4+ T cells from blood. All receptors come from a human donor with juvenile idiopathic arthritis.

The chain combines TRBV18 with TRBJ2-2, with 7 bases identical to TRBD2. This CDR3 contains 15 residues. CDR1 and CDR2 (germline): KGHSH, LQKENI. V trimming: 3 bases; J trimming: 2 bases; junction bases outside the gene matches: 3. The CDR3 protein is CASSPGLPNTGELFF. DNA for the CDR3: TGTGCCAGCTCACCGGGACTACCCAACACCGGGGAGCTGTTTTTT.

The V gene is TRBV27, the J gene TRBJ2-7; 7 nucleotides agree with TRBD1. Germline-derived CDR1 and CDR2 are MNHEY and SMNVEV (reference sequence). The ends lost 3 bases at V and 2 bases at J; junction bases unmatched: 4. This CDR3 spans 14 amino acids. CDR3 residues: CASSLGTEPYEQYF. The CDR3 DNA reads TGTGCCAGCAGTTTGGGGACAGAGCCCTACGAGCAGTACTTC.